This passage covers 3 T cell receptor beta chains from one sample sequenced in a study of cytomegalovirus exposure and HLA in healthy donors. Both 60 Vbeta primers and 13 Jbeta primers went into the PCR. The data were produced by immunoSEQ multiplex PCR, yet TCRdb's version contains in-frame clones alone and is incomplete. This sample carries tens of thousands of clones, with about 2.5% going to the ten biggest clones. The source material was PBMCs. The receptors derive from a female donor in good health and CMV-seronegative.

The CDR3 DNA sequence: TGTGCCGGGACTGGACTAGCGGGAACAAACCACGAGCAGTACTTC. Residues: CAGTGLAGTNHEQYF. V is TRBV30 and J is TRBJ2-7, with TRBD2 identical over 12 bases. Trimming removed 8 bases from V and 5 bases from J; junction bases left unmatched: 13. In germline, CDR1 is GTSNPN, CDR2 SVGIG (reference sequence). CDR3 length equals 15 residues.

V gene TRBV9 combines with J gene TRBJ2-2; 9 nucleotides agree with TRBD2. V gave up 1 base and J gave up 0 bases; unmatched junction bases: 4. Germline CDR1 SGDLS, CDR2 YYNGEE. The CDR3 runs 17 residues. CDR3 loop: CASSVSGGTANTGELFF. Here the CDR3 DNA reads TGTGCCAGCAGCGTAAGCGGGGGGACAGCGAACACCGGGGAGCTGTTTTTT.

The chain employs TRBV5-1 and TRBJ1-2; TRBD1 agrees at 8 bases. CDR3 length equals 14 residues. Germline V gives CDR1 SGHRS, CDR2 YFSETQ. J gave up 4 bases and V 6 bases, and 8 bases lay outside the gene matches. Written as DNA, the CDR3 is TGCGCCAGCACGATGGACAGGGAAGGCTATGGCTACACCTTC. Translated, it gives CASTMDREGYGYTF.